The entry below describes one T cell receptor (beta chain). The sample belongs to a study of blood T cells in healthy people across ages. Donors were healthy Caucasian individuals from Russia aged roughly 6 to 90. For every donor, a draw yielded 9.5 to 10 milliliters of peripheral blood. The use of a sample-barcoded 5' primer and a J-beta primer mix characterized a second PCR of roughly 6 to 11 cycles. Each cDNA molecule received a tag from a template-switch adaptor that had 12 random nucleotides. TCRdb re-analysed the 5' RACE reads in MiXCR, keeping a single row per CDR3 protein. In the table there are about 1.1 million distinct CDR3 sequences, less than 45% of which are singletons. CDR3 length equals 12 residues. J was trimmed by 12 bases and V by 6 bases; bases with no gene match: 7. Germline CDR1 reads SGHTA; CDR2 reads FQGNSA.

The TCR was taken from a man aged 18 to 30 in good health. Sequenced: blood. The chain couples TRBV7-2 to TRBJ1-4; 7 nucleotides line up with TRBD1. The CDR3 nucleotides read TGTGCCAGCAGTCCAGACAGGGATCAACTGTTTTTT. Translating it yields CASSPDRDQLFF.